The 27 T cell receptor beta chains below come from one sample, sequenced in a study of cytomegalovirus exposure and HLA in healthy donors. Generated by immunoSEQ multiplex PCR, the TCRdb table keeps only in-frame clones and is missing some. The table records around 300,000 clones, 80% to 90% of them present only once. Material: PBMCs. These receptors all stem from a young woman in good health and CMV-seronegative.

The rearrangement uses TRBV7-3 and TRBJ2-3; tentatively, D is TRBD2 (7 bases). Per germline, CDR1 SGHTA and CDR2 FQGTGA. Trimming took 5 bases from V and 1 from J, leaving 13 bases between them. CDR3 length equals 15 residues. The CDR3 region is CASSLWGGGTDTQYF. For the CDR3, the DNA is TGTGCCAGCAGCCTCTGGGGGGGCGGCACAGATACGCAGTATTTT.

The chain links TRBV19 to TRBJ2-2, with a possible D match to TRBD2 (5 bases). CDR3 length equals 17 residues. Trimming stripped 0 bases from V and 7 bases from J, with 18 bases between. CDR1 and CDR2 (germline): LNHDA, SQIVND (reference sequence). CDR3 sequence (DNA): TGTGCCAGTAGTATAGAAATCCAAGGAGTTGGAGGCGGGGAGCTGTTTTTT. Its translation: CASSIEIQGVGGGELFF.

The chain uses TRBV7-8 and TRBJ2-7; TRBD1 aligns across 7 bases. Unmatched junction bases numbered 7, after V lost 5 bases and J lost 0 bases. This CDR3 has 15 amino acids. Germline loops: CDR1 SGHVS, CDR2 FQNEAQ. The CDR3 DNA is TGTGCCAGCAGCCCTAGGGGACAGAGCTCCTACGAGCAGTACTTC. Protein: CASSPRGQSSYEQYF.

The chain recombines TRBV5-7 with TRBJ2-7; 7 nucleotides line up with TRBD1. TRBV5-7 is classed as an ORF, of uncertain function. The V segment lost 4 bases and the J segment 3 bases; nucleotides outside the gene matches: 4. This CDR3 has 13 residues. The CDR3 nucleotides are TGTGCCAGCAGCACCGACAGGGTCTACGAGCAGTACTTC. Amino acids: CASSTDRVYEQYF.

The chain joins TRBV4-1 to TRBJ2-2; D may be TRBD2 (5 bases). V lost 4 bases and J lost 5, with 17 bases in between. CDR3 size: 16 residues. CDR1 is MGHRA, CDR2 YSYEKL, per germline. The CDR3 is CASSPQEGPGTGELFF. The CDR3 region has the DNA TGCGCCAGCAGCCCTCAAGAGGGCCCCGGGACCGGGGAGCTGTTTTTT.

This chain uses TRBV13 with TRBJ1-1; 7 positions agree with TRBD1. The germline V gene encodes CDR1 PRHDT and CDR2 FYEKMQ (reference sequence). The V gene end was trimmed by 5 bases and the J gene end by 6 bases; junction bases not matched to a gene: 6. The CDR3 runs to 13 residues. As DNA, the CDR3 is TGTGCCAGCAGCCATGACAGGGATGCTGAAGCTTTCTTT. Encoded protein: CASSHDRDAEAFF.

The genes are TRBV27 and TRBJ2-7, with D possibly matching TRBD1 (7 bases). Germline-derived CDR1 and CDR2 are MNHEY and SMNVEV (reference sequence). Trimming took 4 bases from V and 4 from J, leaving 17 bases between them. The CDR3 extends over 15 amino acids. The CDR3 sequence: CASSSTTGAGYEQYF. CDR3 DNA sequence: TGTGCCAGCAGTTCAACCACAGGGGCGGGGTACGAGCAGTACTTC.

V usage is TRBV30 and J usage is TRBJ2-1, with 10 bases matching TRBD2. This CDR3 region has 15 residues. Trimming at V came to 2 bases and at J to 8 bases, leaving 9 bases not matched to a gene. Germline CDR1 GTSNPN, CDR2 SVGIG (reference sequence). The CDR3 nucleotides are TGTGCCTGGAGTAGGGGTCTAGCGGGAGAGTATGAGCAGTTCTTC. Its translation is CAWSRGLAGEYEQFF.

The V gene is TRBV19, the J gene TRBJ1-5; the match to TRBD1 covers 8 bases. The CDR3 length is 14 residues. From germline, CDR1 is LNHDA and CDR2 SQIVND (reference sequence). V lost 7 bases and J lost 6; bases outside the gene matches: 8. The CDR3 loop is CASNSGTGGQPQHF. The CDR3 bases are TGTGCCAGTAACTCGGGGACAGGCGGTCAGCCCCAGCATTTT.

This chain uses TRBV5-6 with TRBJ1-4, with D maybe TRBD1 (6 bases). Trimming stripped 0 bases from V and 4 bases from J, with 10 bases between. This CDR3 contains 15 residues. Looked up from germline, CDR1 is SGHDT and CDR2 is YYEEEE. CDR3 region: CASSLARGINEKLFF. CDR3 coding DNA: TGTGCCAGCAGCTTGGCAAGGGGGATTAATGAAAAACTGTTTTTT.

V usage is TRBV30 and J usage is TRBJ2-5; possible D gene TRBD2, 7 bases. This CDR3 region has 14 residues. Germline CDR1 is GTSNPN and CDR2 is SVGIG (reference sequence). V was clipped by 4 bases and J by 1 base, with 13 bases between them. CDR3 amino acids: CAWNRGGTQETQYF. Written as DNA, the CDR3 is TGTGCCTGGAATAGGGGGGGGACCCAAGAGACCCAGTACTTC.

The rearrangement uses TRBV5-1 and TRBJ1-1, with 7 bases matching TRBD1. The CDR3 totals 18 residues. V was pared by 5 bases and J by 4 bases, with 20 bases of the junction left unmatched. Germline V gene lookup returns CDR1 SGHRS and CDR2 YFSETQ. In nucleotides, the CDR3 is TGCGCCAGCAGAACCATCGGCCTGAAGGACAGGACGGGCACTGAAGCTTTCTTT. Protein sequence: CASRTIGLKDRTGTEAFF.

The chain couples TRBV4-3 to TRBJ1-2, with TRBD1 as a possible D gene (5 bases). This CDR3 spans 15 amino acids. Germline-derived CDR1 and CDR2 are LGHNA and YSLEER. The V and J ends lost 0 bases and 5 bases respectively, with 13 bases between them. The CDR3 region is CASSQDGQGRYGYTF. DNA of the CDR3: TGCGCCAGCAGCCAAGATGGGCAGGGAAGGTATGGCTACACCTTC.

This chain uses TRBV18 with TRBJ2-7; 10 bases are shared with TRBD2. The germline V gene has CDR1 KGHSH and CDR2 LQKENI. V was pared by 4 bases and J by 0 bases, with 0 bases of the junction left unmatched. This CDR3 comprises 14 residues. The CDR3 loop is CASSRTSGSYEQYF. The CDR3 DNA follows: TGTGCCAGCTCACGGACTAGCGGCTCCTACGAGCAGTACTTC.

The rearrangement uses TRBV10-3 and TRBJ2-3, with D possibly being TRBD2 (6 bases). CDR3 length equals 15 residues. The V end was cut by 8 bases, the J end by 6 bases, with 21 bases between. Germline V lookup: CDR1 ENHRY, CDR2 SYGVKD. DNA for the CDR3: TGTGCCATCGCACGGGACCCTGGAGGGTCGGATACGCAGTATTTT. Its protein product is CAIARDPGGSDTQYF.

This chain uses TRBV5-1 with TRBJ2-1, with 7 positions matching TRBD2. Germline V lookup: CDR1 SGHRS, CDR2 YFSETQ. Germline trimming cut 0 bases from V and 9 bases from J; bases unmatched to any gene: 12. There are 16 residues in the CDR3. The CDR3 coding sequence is TGCGCCAGCAGCTTGGCCAAGTCCGGGAGGCTAAGTGAGCAGTTCTTC. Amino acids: CASSLAKSGRLSEQFF.

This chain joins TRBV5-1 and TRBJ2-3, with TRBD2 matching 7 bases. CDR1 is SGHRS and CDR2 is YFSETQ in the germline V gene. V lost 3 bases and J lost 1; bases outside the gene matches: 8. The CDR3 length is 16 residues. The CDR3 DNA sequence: TGCGCCAGCAGCTCGGGGGGAAAAACGGGCACAGATACGCAGTATTTT. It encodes CASSSGGKTGTDTQYF.

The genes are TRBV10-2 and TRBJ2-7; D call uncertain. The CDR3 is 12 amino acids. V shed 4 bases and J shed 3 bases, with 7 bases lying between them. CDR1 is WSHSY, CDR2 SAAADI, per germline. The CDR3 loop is CASSAGRYEQYF. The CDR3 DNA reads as TGCGCCAGCAGTGCTGGCCGCTACGAGCAGTACTTC.

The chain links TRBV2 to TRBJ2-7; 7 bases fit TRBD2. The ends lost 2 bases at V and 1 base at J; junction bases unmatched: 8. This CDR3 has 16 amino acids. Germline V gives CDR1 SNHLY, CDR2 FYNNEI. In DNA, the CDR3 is TGTGCCAGCAGTGAATACGGGGGGAGTGGGTCCTACGAGCAGTACTTC. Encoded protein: CASSEYGGSGSYEQYF.

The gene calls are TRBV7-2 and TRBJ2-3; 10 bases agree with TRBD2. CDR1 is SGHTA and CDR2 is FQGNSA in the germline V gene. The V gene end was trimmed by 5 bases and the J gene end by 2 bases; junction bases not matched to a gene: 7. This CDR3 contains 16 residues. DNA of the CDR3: TGTGCCAGCAGCGTGCTAGCGGGGGCTCTCACAGATACGCAGTATTTT. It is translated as CASSVLAGALTDTQYF.

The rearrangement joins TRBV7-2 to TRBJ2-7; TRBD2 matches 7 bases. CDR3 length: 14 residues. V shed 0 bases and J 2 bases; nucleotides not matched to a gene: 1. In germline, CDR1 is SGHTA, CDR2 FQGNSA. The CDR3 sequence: CASSLAGTTYEQYF. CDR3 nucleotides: TGTGCCAGCAGCTTAGCCGGGACTACCTACGAGCAGTACTTC.

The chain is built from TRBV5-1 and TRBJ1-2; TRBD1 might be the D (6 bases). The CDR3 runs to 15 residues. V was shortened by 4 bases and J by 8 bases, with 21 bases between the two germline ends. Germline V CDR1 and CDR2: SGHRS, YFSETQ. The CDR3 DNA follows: TGCGCCAGCAGCGGGGGGGCGCCTCAACAGGGAGGCTACACCTTC. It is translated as CASSGGAPQQGGYTF.

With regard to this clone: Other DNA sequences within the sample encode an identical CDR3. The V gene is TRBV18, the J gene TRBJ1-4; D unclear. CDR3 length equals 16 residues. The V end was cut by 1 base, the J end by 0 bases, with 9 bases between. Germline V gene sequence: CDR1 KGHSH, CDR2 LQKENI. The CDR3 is CASSPRQAATNEKLFF. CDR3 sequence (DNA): TGTGCCAGCTCACCACGGCAGGCAGCAACTAATGAAAAACTGTTTTTT.

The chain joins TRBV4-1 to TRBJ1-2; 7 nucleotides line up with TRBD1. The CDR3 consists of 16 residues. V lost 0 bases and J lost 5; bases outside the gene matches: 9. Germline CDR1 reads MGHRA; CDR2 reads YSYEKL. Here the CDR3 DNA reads TGCGCCAGCAGCCAAGAGGGTCCACAGGGGCTTTATGGCTACACCTTC. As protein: CASSQEGPQGLYGYTF.

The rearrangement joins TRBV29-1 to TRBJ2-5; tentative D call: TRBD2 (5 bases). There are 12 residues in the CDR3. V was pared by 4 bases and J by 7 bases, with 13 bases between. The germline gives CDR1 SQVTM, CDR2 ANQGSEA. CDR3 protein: CSVVGVGSTQYF. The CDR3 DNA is TGCAGCGTTGTCGGGGTAGGTTCGACCCAGTACTTC.

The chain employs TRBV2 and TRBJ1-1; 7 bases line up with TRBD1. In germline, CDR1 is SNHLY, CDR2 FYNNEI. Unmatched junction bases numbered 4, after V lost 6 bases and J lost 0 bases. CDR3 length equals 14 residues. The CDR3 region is CASRWDSMNTEAFF. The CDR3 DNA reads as TGTGCCAGCAGGTGGGACAGCATGAACACTGAAGCTTTCTTT.

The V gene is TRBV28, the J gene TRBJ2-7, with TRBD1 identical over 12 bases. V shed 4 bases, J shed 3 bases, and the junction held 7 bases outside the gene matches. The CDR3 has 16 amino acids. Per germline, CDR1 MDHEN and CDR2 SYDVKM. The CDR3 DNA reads TGTGCCAGCAGTTCAACCGGGACAGGGGGCCTCTACGAGCAGTACTTC. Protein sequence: CASSSTGTGGLYEQYF. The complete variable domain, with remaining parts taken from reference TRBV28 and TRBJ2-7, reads DVKVTQSSRYLVKRTGEKVFLECVQDMDHENMFWYRQDPGLGLRLIYFSYDVKMKEKGDIPEGYSVSREKKERFSLILESASTNQTSMYLCASSSTGTGGLYEQYFGPGTRLTVT.